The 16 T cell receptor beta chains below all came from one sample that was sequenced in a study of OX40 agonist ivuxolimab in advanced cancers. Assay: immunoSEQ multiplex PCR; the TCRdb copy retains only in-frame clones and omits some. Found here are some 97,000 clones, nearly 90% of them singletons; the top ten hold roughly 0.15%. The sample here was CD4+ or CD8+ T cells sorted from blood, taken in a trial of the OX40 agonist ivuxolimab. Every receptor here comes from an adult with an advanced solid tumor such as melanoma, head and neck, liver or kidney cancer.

Here the CDR3 reads CASSFEVGEQFF. The CDR3 DNA sequence: TGTGCCAGCAGCTTCGAGGTTGGCGAGCAGTTCTTC. The chain recombines TRBV7-3 with TRBJ2-1; D not resolved. This CDR3 comprises 12 residues. The V gene's germline CDR1 is SGHTA and CDR2 FQGTGA. V was pared by 3 bases and J by 10 bases, with 10 bases between.

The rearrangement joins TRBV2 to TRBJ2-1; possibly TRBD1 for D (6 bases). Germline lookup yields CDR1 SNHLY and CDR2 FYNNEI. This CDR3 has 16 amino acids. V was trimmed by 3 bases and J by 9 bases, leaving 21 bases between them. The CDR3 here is CASSESPGVRSGEQFF. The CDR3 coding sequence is TGTGCCAGCAGTGAGTCACCAGGGGTCCGCAGTGGTGAGCAGTTCTTC.

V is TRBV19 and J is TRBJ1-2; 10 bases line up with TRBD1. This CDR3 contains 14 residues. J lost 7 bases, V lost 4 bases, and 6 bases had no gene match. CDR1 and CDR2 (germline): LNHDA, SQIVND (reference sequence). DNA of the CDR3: TGTGCCAGTAGTACGGACAGGGGGGATTCTGGCTACACCTTC. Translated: CASSTDRGDSGYTF.

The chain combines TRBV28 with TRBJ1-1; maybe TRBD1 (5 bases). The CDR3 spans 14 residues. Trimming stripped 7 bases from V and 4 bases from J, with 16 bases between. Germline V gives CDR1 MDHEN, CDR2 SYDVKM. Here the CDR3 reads CASTPRGYSTEAFF. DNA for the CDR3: TGTGCCAGCACTCCCCGGGGGTATAGCACTGAAGCTTTCTTT.

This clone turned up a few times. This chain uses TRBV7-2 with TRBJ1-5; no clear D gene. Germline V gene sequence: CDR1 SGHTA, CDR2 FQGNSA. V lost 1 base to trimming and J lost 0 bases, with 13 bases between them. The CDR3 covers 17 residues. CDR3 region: CASSLVLGQFSNQPQHF. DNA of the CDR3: TGTGCCAGCAGCTTAGTTTTGGGTCAGTTTAGCAATCAGCCCCAGCATTTT. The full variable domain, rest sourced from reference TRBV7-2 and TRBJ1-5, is GAGVSQSPSNKVTEKGKDVELRCDPISGHTALYWYRQSLGQGLEFLIYFQGNSAPDKSGLPSDRFSAERTGGSVSTLTIQRTQQEDSAVYLCASSLVLGQFSNQPQHFGDGTRLSIL.

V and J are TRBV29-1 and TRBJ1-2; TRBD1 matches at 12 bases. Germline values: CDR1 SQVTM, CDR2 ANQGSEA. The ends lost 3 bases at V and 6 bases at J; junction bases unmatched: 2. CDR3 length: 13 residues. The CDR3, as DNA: TGCAGCGTTGAGGGACAGGGGGCGGATGGCTACACCTTC. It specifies CSVEGQGADGYTF.

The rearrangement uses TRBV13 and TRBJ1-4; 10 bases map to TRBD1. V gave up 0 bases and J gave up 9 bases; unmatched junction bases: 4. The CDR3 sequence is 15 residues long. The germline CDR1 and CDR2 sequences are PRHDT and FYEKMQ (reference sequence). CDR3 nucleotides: TGTGCCAGCAGCTTAGGGACAGGGGGCACGCAAAAACTGTTTTTT. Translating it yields CASSLGTGGTQKLFF. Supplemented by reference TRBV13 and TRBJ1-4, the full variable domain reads AAGVIQSPRHLIKEKRETATLKCYPIPRHDTVYWYQQGPGQDPQFLISFYEKMQSDKGSIPDRFSAQQFSDYHSELNMSSLELGDSALYFCASSLGTGGTQKLFFGSGTQLSVL.

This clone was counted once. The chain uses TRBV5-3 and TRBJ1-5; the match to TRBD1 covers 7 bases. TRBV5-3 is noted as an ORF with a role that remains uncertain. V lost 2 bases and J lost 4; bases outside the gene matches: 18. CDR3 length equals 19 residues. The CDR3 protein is CARSFGRQTGTASNQPQHF. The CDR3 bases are TGTGCCAGAAGCTTTGGTCGTCAGACCGGGACAGCGAGTAATCAGCCCCAGCATTTT.

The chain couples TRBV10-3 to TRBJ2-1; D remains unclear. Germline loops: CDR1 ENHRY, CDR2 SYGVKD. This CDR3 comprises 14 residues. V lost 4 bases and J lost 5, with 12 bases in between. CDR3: CAISGAQFDNEQFF. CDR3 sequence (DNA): TGTGCCATCAGTGGAGCACAGTTTGACAATGAGCAGTTCTTC.

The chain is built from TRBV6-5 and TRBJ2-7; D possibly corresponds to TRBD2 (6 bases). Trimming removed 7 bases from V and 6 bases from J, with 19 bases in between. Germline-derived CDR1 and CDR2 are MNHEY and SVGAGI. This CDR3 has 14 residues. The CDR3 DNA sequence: TGTGCCAGCATGTCCGGGAGTTATCGGGGCGAGCAGTACTTC. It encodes CASMSGSYRGEQYF.

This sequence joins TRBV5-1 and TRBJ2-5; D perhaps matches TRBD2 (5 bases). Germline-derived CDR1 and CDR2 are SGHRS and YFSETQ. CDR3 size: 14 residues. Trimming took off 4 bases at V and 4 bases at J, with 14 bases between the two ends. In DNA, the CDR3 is TGCGCCAGCAGCCTCGGAGGAGGCGTAGAGACCCAGTACTTC. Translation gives CASSLGGGVETQYF.

The CDR3 spells CASSFLSEKLFF. CDR3 nucleotide sequence: TGTGCCAGCAGCTTCTTAAGTGAAAAACTGTTTTTT. The chain is built from TRBV5-5 and TRBJ1-4; D not certain. Germline lookup yields CDR1 SGHKS and CDR2 YYEKEE (reference sequence). CDR3 length: 12 amino acids. Trimming left V 2 bases short and J 7 bases short, with 6 bases between.

Here the CDR3 DNA reads TGTGCCAGCAGCGTAGCCGAGACTTTGAACACTGAAGCTTTCTTT. Residues: CASSVAETLNTEAFF. This rearrangement joins TRBV9 to TRBJ1-1; D remains unclear. The CDR3 consists of 15 residues. Germline CDR1 reads SGDLS; CDR2 reads YYNGEE. Trimming removed 0 bases from V and 0 bases from J, with 9 bases in between.

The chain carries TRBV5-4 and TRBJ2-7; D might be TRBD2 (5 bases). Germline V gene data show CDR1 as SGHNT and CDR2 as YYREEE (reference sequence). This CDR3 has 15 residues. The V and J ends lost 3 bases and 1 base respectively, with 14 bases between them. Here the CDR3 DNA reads TGTGCCAGCAGCTCCCGGGAAACTATTTCCTACGAGCAGTACTTC. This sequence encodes CASSSRETISYEQYF.

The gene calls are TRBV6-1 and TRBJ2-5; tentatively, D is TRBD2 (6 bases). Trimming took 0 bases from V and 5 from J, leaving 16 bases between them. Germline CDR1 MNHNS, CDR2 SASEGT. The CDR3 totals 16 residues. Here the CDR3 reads CASSEAGGEPRETQYF. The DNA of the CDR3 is TGTGCCAGCAGTGAAGCCGGCGGGGAGCCGAGGGAGACCCAGTACTTC.

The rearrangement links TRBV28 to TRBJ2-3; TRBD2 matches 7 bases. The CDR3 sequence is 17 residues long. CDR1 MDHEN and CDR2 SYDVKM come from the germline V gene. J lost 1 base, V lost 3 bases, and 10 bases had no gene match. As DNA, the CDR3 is TGTGCCAGCAGTTTCTTGGGGAGGGCCACTGGCACAGATACGCAGTATTTT. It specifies CASSFLGRATGTDTQYF.